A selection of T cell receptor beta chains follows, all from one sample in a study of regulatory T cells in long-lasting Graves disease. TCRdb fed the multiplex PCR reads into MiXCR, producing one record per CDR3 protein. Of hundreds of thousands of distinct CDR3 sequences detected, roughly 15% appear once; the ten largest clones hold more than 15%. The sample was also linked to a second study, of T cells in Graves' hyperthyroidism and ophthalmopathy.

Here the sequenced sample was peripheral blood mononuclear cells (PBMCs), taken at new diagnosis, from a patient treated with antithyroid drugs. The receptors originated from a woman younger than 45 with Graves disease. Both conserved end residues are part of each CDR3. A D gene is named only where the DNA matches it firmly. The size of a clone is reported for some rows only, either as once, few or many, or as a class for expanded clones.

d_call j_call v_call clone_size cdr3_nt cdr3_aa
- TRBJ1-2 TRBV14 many TGTGCCAGCAGCAGGGACCTGAACAGGGACGGCGGCTACACCTTC CASSRDLNRDGGYTF
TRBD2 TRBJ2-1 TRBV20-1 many TGCAGTGCCGGTTCGCCCGCGGGAGTCGATGAGCAGTTCTTC CSAGSPAGVDEQFF
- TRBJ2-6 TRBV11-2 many TGTGCCAGCACCCGGACTGGGGCCAACGTCCTGACTTTC CASTRTGANVLTF
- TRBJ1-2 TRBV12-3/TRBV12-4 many TGTGCCAGCGTTCCGGGACACCCCTCTAGTGGCTACACCTTC CASVPGHPSSGYTF
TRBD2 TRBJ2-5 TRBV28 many TGTGCCGCACAGGGGCTAGCGGGAGGGTCCCAAGAGACCCAGTACTTC CAAQGLAGGSQETQYF
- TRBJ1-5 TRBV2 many TGTGCCAGCAGTGACAGGGTAATTCTGCCCCAGCATTTT CASSDRVILPQHF
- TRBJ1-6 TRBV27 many TGTGCCAGCAGAATTCGGGACAACAGCAATTCACCCCTCCACTTT CASRIRDNSNSPLHF
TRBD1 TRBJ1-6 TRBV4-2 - TGTGCCAGCAGCCAGCACCCAGGGGGCATCAGTTCACCCCTCCACTTT CASSQHPGGISSPLHF
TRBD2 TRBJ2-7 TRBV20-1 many TGCAGTGCTAGATTCGGACTAGCGGCGCGCGAGCAGTACTTC CSARFGLAAREQYF
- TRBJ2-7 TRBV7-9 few TGTGCCAGCAGCTCCCCGGGACATATAACCTACGAGCAGTACTTC CASSSPGHITYEQYF
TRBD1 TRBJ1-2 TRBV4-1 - TGCGCCAGCAGCCAAGCTGGGACAGGGGGATACTATGGCTACACCTTC CASSQAGTGGYYGYTF
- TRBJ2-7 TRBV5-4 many TGTGCCAGCCCCGCCGGGAGCGTAGTCTACGAGCAGTACTTC CASPAGSVVYEQYF
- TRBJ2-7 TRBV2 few TGTGCCAGCAGTGAGGAGCCGGGTGGTTACGAGCAGTACTTC CASSEEPGGYEQYF
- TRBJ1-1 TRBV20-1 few TGCAGTGCTGGTGACAGCTTTGAAGCTTTCTTT CSAGDSFEAFF
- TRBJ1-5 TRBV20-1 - TGCAGTGCTAGATCGGCCGACCCTAGGGAGAGCAATCAGCCCCAGCATTTT CSARSADPRESNQPQHF
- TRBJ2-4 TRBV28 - TGTGCCAGCAGGGGGTTTGTCGACAAAAACATTCAGTATTTC CASRGFVDKNIQYF
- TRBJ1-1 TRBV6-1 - TGTGCCAGCATCGGAGGGTATGAAGCTTTCTTT CASIGGYEAFF
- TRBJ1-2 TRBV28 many TGTGCCAGCAGCCCGGACCGAGTCTATGGCTACACCTTC CASSPDRVYGYTF
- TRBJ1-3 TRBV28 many TGTGCCAGCAGTCCCCACTCAGACTCTGGAAACACCATATATTTT CASSPHSDSGNTIYF
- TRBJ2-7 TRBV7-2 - TGTGCCAGCAGCTTACGGCCAGGGGGGGCAACCTACGAGCAGTACTTC CASSLRPGGATYEQYF
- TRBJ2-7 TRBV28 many TGTGCCAGCAGTCCCCTCAGGGGGAGGGGATCCTACGAGCAGTACTTC CASSPLRGRGSYEQYF
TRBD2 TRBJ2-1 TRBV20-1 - TGCAGTGCTAGAAACCCGGGAGGGCCTCCTGAGCAGTTCTTC CSARNPGGPPEQFF
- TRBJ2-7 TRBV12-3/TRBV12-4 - TGTGCCAGCAGTTTTTCCGAGGCTCCCTACGAGCAGTACTTC CASSFSEAPYEQYF
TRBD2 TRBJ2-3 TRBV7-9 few TGTGCCAGCAGCGAAAGCGGGGTTAACACAGATACGCAGTATTTT CASSESGVNTDTQYF
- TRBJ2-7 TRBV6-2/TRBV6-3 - TGTGCCAGCAGTGAAGTAGGAGTATACGAGCAGTACTTC CASSEVGVYEQYF
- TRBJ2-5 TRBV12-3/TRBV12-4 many TGTGCCAGCAGTCCCCCCTCGAAGACCCAGTACTTC CASSPPSKTQYF
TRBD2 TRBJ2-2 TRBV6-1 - TGTGCCAGTTGCAGCGCGGGGGGCACCGGGGAGCTGTTTTTT CASCSAGGTGELFF
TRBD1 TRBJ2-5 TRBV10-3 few TGTGCCAGCATGGACAGGGACCAAGAGACCCAGTACTTC CASMDRDQETQYF
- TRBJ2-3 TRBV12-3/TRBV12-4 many TGTGCCAGCAGTAGAGTGGGGGACCTTCGTGGTACGCAGTATTTT CASSRVGDLRGTQYF
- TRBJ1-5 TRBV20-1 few TGCAGTGCTGACAGTGGGACAAAGGGCAATCAGCCCCAGCATTTT CSADSGTKGNQPQHF
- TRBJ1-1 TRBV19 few TGTGCCAGTACCACTACGGGAGGGAACACTGAAGCTTTCTTT CASTTTGGNTEAFF
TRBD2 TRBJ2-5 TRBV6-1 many TGTGCCAGCAGTCGTTGGATGGCGGGAGGGCAAGAGACCCAGTACTTC CASSRWMAGGQETQYF
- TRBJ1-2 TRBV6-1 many TGTGCCAGCAGTCCCGACCGCCGAAACTATGGCTACACCTTC CASSPDRRNYGYTF
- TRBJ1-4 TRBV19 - TGTGCCAGTAGTATAATCAACGAAAAACTGTTTTTT CASSIINEKLFF
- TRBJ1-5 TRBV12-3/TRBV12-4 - TGTGCCAGGTGGATCGGGGTCTATCAGCCCCAGCATTTT CARWIGVYQPQHF
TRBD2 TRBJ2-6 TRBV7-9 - TGTGCCAGCAGCACCCGAGGACTAGCGGGAGCGGCGGGGGCCAACGTCCTGACTTTC CASSTRGLAGAAGANVLTF
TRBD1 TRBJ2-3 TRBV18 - TGTGCCAGCTCACCACGTCCGGGACAGGGGGCATCGGATACGCAGTATTTT CASSPRPGQGASDTQYF
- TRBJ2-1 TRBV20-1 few TGCAGTGCTAGAGTAGACTCAACGGCCAATGAGCAGTTCTTC CSARVDSTANEQFF
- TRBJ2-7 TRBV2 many TGTGCCAGCAGTGGGAGGACCGAGCAGTACTTC CASSGRTEQYF
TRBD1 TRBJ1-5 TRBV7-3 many TGTGCCAGCAGCCCGAAGACAGGGGCGAATCAGCCCCAGCATTTT CASSPKTGANQPQHF
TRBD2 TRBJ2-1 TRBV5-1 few TGCGCCAGCAGTCCCAGCGGGATAGGTACTGAGCAGTTCTTC CASSPSGIGTEQFF
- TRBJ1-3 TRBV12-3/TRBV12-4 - TGTGCCAGCAGCCCCTCCTACGGCGTAGGCAGCTCTGGAAACACCATATATTTT CASSPSYGVGSSGNTIYF
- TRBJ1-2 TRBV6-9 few TGTGCCAGCAGTTACTCGAATGGGAACTATGGCTACACCTTC CASSYSNGNYGYTF
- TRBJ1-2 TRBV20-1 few TGCAGTGCCCGCCCCCCTACTACGGGCTATGGCTACACCTTC CSARPPTTGYGYTF
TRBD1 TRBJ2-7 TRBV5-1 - TGCGCCAGCAGCCCTGGGACAGGGGAGGTCCACGAGCAGTACTTC CASSPGTGEVHEQYF
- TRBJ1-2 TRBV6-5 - TGTGCCAGCAGTTACGCGCCCAACGCCTATGGCTACACCTTC CASSYAPNAYGYTF